This T cell receptor (beta chain) was sequenced for a study of blood T cells in healthy people across ages. A second PCR of about 6 to 11 cycles used a sample-barcoded 5' primer and a J-beta primer mix. One entry per CDR3 protein results from TCRdb running MiXCR on the 5' RACE reads. Here the sample spans approximately 1.5 million distinct CDR3 sequences, about 45% being singletons. Study-wide results and caveats: Older individuals had lower TCR beta diversity per million T cells (the decline was roughly linear). PBMC samples, being unsorted, prevented any conclusive comparison of naive and antigen-experienced cells.

J lost 1 base, V lost 4 bases, and 4 bases had no gene match. The CDR3 contains 15 residues. This clonotype was seen a few times. Its antigen is undetermined. The sequence was obtained from a woman between 18 and 29 years old in good health. The specimen was blood. The chain has TRBV12-3 or TRBV12-4 and TRBJ2-5; 9 nucleotides match TRBD2. The CDR3 reads CASSWTSELQETQYF. CDR3 nucleotides: TGTGCCAGCAGTTGGACTAGCGAGCTCCAAGAGACCCAGTACTTC.